This T cell receptor (beta chain) comes out of a study of shared T cell receptors in the human thymus. Per the germline V gene, CDR1 is SGHRS and CDR2 is YFSETQ. The CDR3 is 15 residues long. Trimming removed 3 bases from V and 7 bases from J; junction bases left unmatched: 11. The repertoire was sequenced with immunoSEQ multiplex PCR; TCRdb's copy has only in-frame clones and lacks some. This table has 500,000 to 550,000 clones, around 82% appearing once. This same sample was also taken into another study, of human thymus T cells.

The chain recombines TRBV5-1 with TRBJ2-7, with TRBD1 matching 9 bases. The clonotype comes from a boy under two years old with a congenital heart defect. Sequencing input: thymocytes. The chain's CDR3 is CASSSPGQGIWEQYF. In DNA form, the CDR3 reads TGCGCCAGCAGCTCTCCGGGACAGGGAATTTGGGAGCAGTACTTC.